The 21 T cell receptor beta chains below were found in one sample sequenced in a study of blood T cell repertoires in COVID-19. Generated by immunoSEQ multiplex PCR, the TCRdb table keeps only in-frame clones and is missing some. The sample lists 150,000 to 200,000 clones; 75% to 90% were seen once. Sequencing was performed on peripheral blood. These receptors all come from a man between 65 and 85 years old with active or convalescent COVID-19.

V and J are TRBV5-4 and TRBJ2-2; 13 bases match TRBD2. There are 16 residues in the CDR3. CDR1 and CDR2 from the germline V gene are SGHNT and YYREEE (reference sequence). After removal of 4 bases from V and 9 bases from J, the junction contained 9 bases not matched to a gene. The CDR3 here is CASSPGTSGTSRELFF. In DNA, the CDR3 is TGTGCCAGCAGCCCCGGGACTAGCGGGACCAGCCGGGAGCTGTTTTTT.

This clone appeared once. CDR3 sequence (DNA): TGTGCCAGCGAGCGGGTAGCTAACTATGGCTACACCTTC. Protein: CASERVANYGYTF. This chain joins TRBV6-6 and TRBJ1-2; no clear D. The ends were cut back, 8 bases at V and 0 bases at J, with 10 bases in the middle. There are 13 residues in the CDR3. In germline, CDR1 is MNHNY, CDR2 SVGAGI (reference sequence).

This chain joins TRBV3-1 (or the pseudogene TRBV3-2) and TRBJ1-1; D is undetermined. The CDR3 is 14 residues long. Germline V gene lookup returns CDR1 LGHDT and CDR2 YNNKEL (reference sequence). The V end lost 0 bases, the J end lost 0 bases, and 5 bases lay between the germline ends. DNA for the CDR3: TGTGCCAGCAGCCAAGAACAGCTGAACACTGAAGCTTTCTTT. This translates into CASSQEQLNTEAFF.

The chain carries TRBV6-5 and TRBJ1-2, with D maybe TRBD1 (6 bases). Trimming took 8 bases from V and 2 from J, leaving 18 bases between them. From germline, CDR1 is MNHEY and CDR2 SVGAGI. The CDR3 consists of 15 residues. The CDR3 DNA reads TGTGCCAGCCTGCTCTCACAGGGAGAAAACTATGGCTACACCTTC. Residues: CASLLSQGENYGYTF.

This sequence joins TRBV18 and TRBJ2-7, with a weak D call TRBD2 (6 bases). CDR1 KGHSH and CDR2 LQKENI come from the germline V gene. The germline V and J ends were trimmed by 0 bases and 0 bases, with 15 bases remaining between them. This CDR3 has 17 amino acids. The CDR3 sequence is CASSPPTGTSSSYEQYF. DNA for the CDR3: TGTGCCAGCTCACCACCGACGGGGACTTCTAGCTCCTACGAGCAGTACTTC.

The CDR3, as DNA: TGTGCCAGCTCCGGAGGGAGATACACAGATACGCAGTATTTT. Protein product: CASSGGRYTDTQYF. The chain uses TRBV18 and TRBJ2-3; maybe TRBD2 (6 bases). The CDR3 loop spans 14 amino acids. Germline loops: CDR1 KGHSH, CDR2 LQKENI. Trimming pared 6 bases from V and 2 bases from J, leaving 12 bases between.

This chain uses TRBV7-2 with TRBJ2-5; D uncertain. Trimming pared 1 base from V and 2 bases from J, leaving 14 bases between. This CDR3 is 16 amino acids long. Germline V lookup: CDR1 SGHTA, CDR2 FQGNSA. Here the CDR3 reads CASSLVASGIQETQYF. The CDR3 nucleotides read TGTGCCAGCAGCTTAGTAGCTAGTGGCATACAAGAGACCCAGTACTTC.

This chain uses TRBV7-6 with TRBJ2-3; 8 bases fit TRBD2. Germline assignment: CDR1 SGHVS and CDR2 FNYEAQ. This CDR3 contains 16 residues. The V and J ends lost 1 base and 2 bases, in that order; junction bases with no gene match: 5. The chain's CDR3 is CASSLGVAGSTDTQYF. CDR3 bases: TGTGCCAGCAGCTTAGGGGTAGCGGGATCCACAGATACGCAGTATTTT.

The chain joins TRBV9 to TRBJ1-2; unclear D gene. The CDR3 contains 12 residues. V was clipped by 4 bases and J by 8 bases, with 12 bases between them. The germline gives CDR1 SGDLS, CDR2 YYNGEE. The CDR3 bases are TGTGCCAGCAGCACCCAGGTAGGCGGCTACACCTTC. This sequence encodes CASSTQVGGYTF.

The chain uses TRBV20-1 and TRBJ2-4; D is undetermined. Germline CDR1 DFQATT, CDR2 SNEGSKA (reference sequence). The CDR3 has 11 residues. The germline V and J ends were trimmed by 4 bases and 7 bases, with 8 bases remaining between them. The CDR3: CSAKQWNIQYF. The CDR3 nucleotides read TGCAGTGCTAAACAGTGGAACATTCAGTACTTC.

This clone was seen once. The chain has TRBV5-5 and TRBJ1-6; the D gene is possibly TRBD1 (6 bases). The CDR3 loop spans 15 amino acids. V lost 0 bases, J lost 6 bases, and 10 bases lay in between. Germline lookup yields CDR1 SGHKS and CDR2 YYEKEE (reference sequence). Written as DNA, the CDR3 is TGTGCCAGCAGCTTGGTGGACAGTCCTAATTCACCCCTCCACTTT. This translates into CASSLVDSPNSPLHF.

CDR3 sequence reads: CASSWGTGDGYTF. The CDR3 nucleotides read TGTGCCAGCAGTTGGGGGACAGGGGATGGCTACACCTTC. This chain joins TRBV12-3 or TRBV12-4 and TRBJ1-2; 10 nucleotides line up with TRBD1. The V and J ends lost 4 bases and 6 bases, in that order; junction bases with no gene match: 2. The CDR3 spans 13 residues.

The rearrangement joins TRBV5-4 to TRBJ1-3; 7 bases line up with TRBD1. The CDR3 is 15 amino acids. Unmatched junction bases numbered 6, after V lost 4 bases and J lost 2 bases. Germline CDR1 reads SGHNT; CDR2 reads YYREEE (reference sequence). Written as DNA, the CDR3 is TGTGCCAGCAGCGGCCGACAGGGAACTGGAAACACCATATATTTT. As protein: CASSGRQGTGNTIYF.

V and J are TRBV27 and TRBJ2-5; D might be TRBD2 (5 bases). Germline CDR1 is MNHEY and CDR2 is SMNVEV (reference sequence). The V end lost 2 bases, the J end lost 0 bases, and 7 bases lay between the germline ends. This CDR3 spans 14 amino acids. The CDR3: CASSLGEYQETQYF. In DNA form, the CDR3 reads TGTGCCAGCAGTTTAGGGGAGTACCAAGAGACCCAGTACTTC.

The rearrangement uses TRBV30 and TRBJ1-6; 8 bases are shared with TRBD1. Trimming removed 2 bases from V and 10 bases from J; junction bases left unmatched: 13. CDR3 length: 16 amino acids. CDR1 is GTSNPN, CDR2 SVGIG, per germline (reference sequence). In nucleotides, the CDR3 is TGTGCCTGGAGTCCAGGGACAGGCCTCTTGAGCTCACCCCTCCACTTT. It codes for CAWSPGTGLLSSPLHF.

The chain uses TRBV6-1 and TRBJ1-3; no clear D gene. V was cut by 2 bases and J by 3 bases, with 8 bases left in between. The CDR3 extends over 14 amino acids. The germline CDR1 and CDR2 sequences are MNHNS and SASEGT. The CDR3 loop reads CASSEYGGGNTIYF. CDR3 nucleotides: TGTGCCAGCAGTGAATACGGCGGTGGAAACACCATATATTTT.

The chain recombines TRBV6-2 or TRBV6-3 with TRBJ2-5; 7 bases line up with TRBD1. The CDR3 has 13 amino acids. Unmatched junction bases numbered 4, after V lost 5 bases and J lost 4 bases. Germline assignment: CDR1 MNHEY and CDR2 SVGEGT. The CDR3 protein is CASSKSGGETQYF. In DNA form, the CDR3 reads TGTGCCAGCAGTAAATCAGGGGGAGAGACCCAGTACTTC.

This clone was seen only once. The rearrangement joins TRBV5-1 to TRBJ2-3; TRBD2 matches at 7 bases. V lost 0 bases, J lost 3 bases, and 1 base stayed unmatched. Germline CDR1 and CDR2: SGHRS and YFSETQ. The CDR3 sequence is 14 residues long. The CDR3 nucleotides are TGCGCCAGCAGCTTGGGGCGGGAGACAGATACGCAGTATTTT. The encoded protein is CASSLGRETDTQYF.

CDR3: CASSDRGQGSPLHF. The CDR3 nucleotides read TGTGCCAGCAGTGACAGGGGGCAGGGGTCACCCCTCCACTTT. The V and J genes are TRBV27 and TRBJ1-6, with 10 bases aligning to TRBD1. The CDR3 totals 14 residues. The V gene's germline CDR1 is MNHEY and CDR2 SMNVEV (reference sequence). The V and J ends lost 5 bases and 10 bases, in that order; junction bases with no gene match: 5.

CDR3 in amino acids: CAIRSRGGYEQYF. The CDR3 DNA sequence: TGTGCCATCAGGTCTCGGGGTGGGTACGAGCAGTACTTC. The gene calls are TRBV10-3 and TRBJ2-7; D might be TRBD2 (5 bases). There are 13 residues in the CDR3. Trimming left V 6 bases short and J 4 bases short, with 13 bases between. Per germline, CDR1 ENHRY and CDR2 SYGVKD.

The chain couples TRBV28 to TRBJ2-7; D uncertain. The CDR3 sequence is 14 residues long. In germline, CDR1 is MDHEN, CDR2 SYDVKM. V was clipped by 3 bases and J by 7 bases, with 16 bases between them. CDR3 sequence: CASSFYSSFVEQYF. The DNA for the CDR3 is TGTGCCAGCAGTTTCTACAGTTCATTCGTGGAGCAGTACTTC. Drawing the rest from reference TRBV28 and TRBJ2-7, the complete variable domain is DVKVTQSSRYLVKRTGEKVFLECVQDMDHENMFWYRQDPGLGLRLIYFSYDVKMKEKGDIPEGYSVSREKKERFSLILESASTNQTSMYLCASSFYSSFVEQYFGPGTRLTVT.